This T cell receptor (beta chain) came from a study of cytomegalovirus exposure and HLA in healthy donors. Points from the study as a whole: Rare TCR sequences dominated, though some public TCRs recurred in many donors.

A word on this clone: Its specificity is not known.

The PCR used 60 Vbeta and 13 Jbeta primers. Here immunoSEQ multiplex PCR was the method, and the copy in TCRdb shows in-frame clones only, minus some. The profile shows around 100,000 clones, 78% of them singletons. The V segment lost 0 bases and the J segment 6 bases; nucleotides outside the gene matches: 8. The CDR3 runs 16 residues. Per the germline V gene, CDR1 is SGHRS and CDR2 is YFSETQ. The TCR sequence derives from a middle-aged woman in good health and CMV-seropositive. The rearrangement joins TRBV5-1 to TRBJ2-4, with 8 bases that match TRBD1. The specimen sequenced was PBMCs. The CDR3 nucleotides are TGCGCCAGCAGCTTGGCCGAGACAGGGGTGGGAAACATTCAGTACTTC. Protein product: CASSLAETGVGNIQYF. Combining the CDR3 with reference TRBV5-1 and TRBJ2-4 gives the whole variable domain KAGVTQTPRYLIKTRGQQVTLSCSPISGHRSVSWYQQTPGQGLQFLFEYFSETQRNKGNFPGRFSGRQFSNSRSEMNVSTLELGDSALYLCASSLAETGVGNIQYFGAGTRLSVL.